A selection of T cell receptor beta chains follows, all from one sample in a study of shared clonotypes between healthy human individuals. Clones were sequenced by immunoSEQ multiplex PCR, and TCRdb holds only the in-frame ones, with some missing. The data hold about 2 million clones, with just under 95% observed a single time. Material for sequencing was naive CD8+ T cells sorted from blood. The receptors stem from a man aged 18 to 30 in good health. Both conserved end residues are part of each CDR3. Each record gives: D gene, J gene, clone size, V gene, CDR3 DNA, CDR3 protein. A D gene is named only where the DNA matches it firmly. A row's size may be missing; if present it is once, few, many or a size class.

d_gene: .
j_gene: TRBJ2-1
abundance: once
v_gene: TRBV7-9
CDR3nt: TGTGCCAGCACCACTACAGGGACTCGTTACAATGAGCAGTTCTTC
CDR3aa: CASTTTGTRYNEQFF

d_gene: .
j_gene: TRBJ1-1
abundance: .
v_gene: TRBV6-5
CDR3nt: TGTGCCAGCAGTTACTCTTCTGAATCTAACACTGAAGCTTTCTTT
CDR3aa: CASSYSSESNTEAFF

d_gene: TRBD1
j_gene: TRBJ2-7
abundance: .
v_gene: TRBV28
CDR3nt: TGTGCCAGCAGTTTAGTAGGGGGCTGGTACGAGCAGTACTTC
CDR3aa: CASSLVGGWYEQYF

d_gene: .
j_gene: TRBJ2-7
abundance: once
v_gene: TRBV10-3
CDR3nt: TGTGCCATCTCCCGGGACTCATCCCCCTACGAGCAGTACTTC
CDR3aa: CAISRDSSPYEQYF

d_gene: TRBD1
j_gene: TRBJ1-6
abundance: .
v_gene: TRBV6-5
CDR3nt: TGTGCCAGCACCTGGAGTAGACAGGGAAATTCACCCCTCCACTTT
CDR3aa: CASTWSRQGNSPLHF

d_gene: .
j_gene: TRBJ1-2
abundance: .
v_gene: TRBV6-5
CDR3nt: TGTGCCAGCAGTTTCGATAGGGAGCTAGCTAACTATGGCTACACCTTC
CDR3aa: CASSFDRELANYGYTF

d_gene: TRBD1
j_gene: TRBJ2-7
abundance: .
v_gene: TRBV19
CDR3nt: TGTGCCAGTAGCGCCGCCGGGGACAGCTCCTACGAGCAGTACTTC
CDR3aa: CASSAAGDSSYEQYF

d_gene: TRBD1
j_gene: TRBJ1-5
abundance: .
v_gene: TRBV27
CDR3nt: TGTGCCAGCAGCAGACAGGGTGGCAATCAGCCCCAGCATTTT
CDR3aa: CASSRQGGNQPQHF

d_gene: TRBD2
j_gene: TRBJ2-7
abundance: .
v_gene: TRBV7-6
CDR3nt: TGTGCCAGCAGCTTAGATGGACTAGAGGACGAGCAGTACTTC
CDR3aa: CASSLDGLEDEQYF

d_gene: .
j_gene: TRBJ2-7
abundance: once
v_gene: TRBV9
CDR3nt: TGTGCCAGCAGCGTATCTTGGGTATCCTACGAGCAGTACTTC
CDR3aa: CASSVSWVSYEQYF

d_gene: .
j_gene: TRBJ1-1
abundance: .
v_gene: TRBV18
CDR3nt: TGTGCCAGCTCACCACTCTATGGGAACACTGAAGCTTTCTTT
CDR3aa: CASSPLYGNTEAFF

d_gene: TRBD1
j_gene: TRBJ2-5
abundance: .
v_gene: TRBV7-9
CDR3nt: TGTGCCAGCAGCGAAGGACAGGGCTGGGAGACCCAGTACTTC
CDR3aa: CASSEGQGWETQYF

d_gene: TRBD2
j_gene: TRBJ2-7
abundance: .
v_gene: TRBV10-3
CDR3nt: TGTGCCATCAGTGAGCCAGGGACTAGCGGGACAAGTGCCTACGAGCAGTACTTC
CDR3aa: CAISEPGTSGTSAYEQYF

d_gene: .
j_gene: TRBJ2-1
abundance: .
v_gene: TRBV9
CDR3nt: TGTGCCAGCAGCGTAGCTCGGCTGGGGGATGAGCAGTTCTTC
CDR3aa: CASSVARLGDEQFF

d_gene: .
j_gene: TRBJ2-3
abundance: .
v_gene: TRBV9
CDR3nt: TGTGCCAGCAGCGGCGGGACAGTCTCCACAGATACGCAGTATTTT
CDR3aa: CASSGGTVSTDTQYF

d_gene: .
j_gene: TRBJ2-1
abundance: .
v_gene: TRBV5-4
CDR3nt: TGTGCCAGCAGCCGCGGTCGGGACCCCAATGAGCAGTTCTTC
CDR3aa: CASSRGRDPNEQFF

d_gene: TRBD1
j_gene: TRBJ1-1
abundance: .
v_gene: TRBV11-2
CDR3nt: TGTGCCAGCAGCTCATCCCGAGGGACAGGGGGTCCCGGAGCTTTCTTT
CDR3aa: CASSSSRGTGGPGAFF

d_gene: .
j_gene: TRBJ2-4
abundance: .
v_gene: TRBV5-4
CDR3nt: TGTGCCAGCAGCTTTTGGGGGGCCAGCATTCAGTACTTC
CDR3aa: CASSFWGASIQYF

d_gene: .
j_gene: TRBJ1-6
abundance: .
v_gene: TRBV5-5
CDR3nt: TGTGCCAGCAGCTTGTATGTTACTGCCTCCTATAATTCACCCCTCCACTTT
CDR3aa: CASSLYVTASYNSPLHF

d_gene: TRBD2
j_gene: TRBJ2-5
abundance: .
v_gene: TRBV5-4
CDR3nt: TGTGCCAGCAGCTTGGCCAACGGACTAGCCCAAGAGACCCAGTACTTC
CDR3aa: CASSLANGLAQETQYF

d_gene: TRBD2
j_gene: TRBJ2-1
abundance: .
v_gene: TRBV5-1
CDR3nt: TGCGCCAGCAGCTTGGCAGGACTAGCGGGAGGGGATTCCTACAATGAGCAGTTCTTC
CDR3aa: CASSLAGLAGGDSYNEQFF

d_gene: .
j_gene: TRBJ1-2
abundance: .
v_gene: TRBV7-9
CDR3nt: TGTGCCAGCAGCTTTGCGGGGACGGCGGACACTTATGGCTACACCTTC
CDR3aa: CASSFAGTADTYGYTF

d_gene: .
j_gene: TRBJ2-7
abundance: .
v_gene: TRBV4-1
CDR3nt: TGCGCCAGCAGCCAAGATCCAGACTACTCCTACGAGCAGTACTTC
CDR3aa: CASSQDPDYSYEQYF

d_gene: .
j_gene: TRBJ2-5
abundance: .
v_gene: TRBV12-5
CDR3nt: TGTGCTAGTGGTTTGGCCGAAGAGACCCAGTACTTC
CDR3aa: CASGLAEETQYF

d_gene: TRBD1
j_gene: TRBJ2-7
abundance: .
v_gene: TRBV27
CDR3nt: TGTGCCAGCAGTTTAGGCCCGGGGACAGTTTACTACGAGCAGTACTTC
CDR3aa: CASSLGPGTVYYEQYF

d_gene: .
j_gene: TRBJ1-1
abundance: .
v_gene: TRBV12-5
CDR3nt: TGTGCTTCAAGGGAGGGCGTGAACACTGAAGCTTTCTTT
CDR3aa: CASREGVNTEAFF

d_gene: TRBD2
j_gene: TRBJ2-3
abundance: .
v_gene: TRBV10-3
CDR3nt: TGTGCCATCATGGACCCCGGGGGGGAGACAGATACGCAGTATTTT
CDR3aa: CAIMDPGGETDTQYF